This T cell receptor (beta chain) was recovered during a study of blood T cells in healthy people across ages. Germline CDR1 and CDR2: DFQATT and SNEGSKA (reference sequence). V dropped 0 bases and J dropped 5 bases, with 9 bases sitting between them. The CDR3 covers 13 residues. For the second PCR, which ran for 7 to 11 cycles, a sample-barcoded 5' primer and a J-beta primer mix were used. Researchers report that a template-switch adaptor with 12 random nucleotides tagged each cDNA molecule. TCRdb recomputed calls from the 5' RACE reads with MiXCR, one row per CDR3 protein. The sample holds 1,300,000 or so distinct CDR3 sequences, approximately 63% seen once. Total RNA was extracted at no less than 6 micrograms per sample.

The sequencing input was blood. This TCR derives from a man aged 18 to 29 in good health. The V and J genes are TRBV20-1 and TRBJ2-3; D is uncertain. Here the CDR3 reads CSAREMGRDTQYF. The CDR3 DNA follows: TGCAGTGCTAGAGAAATGGGAAGAGATACGCAGTATTTT.